The entry below describes one TCR beta chain. Isolated RNA was reverse transcribed into cDNA used as the sequencing template. TCRdb keeps only in-frame clones here, not all; method: immunoSEQ multiplex PCR. The data show over 120,000 clones, approximately 50% seen once. The record originates from a study of CD8+ T cells in alopecia areata. The receptor was derived from a human donor with alopecia areata. The starting material was CD4+ T cells sorted from blood, obtained at week 0.

The CDR3 DNA sequence: TGTGCCAGCAGTCCGGACAGGTATCGCACAGATACGCAGTATTTT. As protein: CASSPDRYRTDTQYF. This sequence joins TRBV25-1 and TRBJ2-3, with 7 bases identical to TRBD1. Germline assignment: CDR1 MGHDK and CDR2 SYGVNS. This CDR3 has 15 amino acids. The trim removed 5 bases at V and 1 base at J, leaving 6 bases unmatched.